This TCR beta chain was captured in a study of blood T cell repertoires in COVID-19. Study in general: COVID-19 samples from acute and convalescent phases originated in the United States, Italy and Spain. The analysed material was cDNA or gDNA that came from T cells, B-cell-depleted T cells, or PBMCs.

Germline V gene lookup returns CDR1 MNHEY and CDR2 SMNVEV (reference sequence). The CDR3 is 15 residues long. J lost 4 bases, V lost 5 bases, and 7 bases had no gene match. Source study methods: Amplification of reference gene primers was used by the study to estimate nucleated cell counts. Method: immunoSEQ multiplex PCR; TCRdb's copy keeps in-frame clones and lacks some. V, J and clone size are taken as reported in that table, and D and trimming were inferred from the DNA itself. The sample records 200,000 to 250,000 clones, 75% to 90% being singletons. Sequencing used peripheral blood. The rearrangement links TRBV27 to TRBJ2-5; 10 bases line up with TRBD2. The receptor comes from a human donor in a cohort sampled during active COVID-19. CDR3 loop: CASSLAGDPPETQYF. The CDR3 DNA follows: TGTGCCAGCAGTCTAGCGGGAGATCCCCCAGAGACCCAGTACTTC.